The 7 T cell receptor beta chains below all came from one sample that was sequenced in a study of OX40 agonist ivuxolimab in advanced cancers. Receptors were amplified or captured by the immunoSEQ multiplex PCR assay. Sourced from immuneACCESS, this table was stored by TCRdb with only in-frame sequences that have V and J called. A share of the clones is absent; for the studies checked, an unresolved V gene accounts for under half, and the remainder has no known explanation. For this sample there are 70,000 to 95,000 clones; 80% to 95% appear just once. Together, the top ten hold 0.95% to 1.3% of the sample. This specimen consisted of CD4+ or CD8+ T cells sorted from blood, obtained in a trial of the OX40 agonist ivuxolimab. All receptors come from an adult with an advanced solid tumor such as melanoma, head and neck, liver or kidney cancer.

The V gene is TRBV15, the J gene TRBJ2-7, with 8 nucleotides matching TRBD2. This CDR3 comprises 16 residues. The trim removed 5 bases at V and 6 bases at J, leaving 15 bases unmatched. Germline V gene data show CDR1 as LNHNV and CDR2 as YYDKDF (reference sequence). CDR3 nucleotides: TGTGCCACCAGCCCCCGAAGCGGGAGAATTATTTCCGAGCAGTACTTC. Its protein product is CATSPRSGRIISEQYF.

The CDR3 sequence: CASRGTGQSFYYEQYF. The CDR3 region has the DNA TGCGCCAGCAGGGGGACGGGACAGTCCTTCTACTACGAGCAGTACTTC. The chain links TRBV5-1 to TRBJ2-7, with 7 positions matching TRBD1. CDR1 SGHRS and CDR2 YFSETQ come from the germline V gene. V dropped 5 bases and J dropped 3; count of bases not matched to a gene: 14. The CDR3 length is 16 residues.

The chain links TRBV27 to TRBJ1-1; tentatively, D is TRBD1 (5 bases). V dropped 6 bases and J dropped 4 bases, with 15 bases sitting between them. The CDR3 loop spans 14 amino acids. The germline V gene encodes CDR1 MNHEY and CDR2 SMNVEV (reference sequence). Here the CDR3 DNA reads TGTGCCAGCAGCCGACAGATGATGGCCACTGAAGCTTTCTTT. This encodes CASSRQMMATEAFF.

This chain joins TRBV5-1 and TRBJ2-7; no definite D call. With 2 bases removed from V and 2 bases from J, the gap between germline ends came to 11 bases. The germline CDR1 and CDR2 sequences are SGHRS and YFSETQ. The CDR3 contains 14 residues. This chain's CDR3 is CASSLDGEAYEQYF. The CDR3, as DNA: TGCGCCAGCAGCTTAGATGGAGAAGCCTACGAGCAGTACTTC.

The CDR3 DNA reads TGTGCCATCAGTGGACAGGGCTCTGGAAACACCATATATTTT. Translating it yields CAISGQGSGNTIYF. This chain uses TRBV10-3 with TRBJ1-3, with 7 nucleotides matching TRBD1. The V segment lost 4 bases and the J segment 0 bases; nucleotides outside the gene matches: 0. Germline CDR1 reads ENHRY; CDR2 reads SYGVKD. The CDR3 is 14 amino acids.

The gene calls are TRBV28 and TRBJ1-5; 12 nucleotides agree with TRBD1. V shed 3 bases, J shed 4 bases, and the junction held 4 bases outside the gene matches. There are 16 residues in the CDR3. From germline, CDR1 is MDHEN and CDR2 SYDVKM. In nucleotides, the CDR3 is TGTGCCAGCAGTTTCTCGGGACAGGGGGCAAATCAGCCCCAGCATTTT. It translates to CASSFSGQGANQPQHF. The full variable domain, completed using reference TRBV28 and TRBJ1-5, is DVKVTQSSRYLVKRTGEKVFLECVQDMDHENMFWYRQDPGLGLRLIYFSYDVKMKEKGDIPEGYSVSREKKERFSLILESASTNQTSMYLCASSFSGQGANQPQHFGDGTRLSIL.

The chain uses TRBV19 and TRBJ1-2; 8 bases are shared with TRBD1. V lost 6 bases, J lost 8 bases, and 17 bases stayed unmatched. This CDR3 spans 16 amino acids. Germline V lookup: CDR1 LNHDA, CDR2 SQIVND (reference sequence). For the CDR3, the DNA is TGTGCCAGTAGGGTCTCGGACAGGGCGGTAGTCGGAGGCTACACCTTC. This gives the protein CASRVSDRAVVGGYTF.